These 15 T cell receptor beta chains originate from one sample sequenced in a study of T-cell reconstitution after alpha-beta-depleted transplantation in children. Molecular barcoding with unique molecular identifiers was used for the TCRbeta library. MiXCR was run by TCRdb on the PCR reads, yielding one entry per CDR3 protein. The sample shows nearly 550,000 distinct CDR3 sequences, 15% to 20% of them seen only once. Source: PBMCs from the stem cell graft donor, taken from the stem cell graft. These receptors originate from a human donor who donated a stem cell graft to a child with acute lymphoblastic leukemia.

The rearrangement uses TRBV20-1 and TRBJ2-1; D call uncertain. V lost 3 bases to trimming and J lost 6 bases, with 18 bases between them. This CDR3 is built from 15 residues. The germline CDR1 and CDR2 sequences are DFQATT and SNEGSKA (reference sequence). The CDR3 nucleotides read TGCAGTGCTAGTATTCGCTCTCACGGGTCCAATGAGCAGTTCTTC. Amino acid sequence: CSASIRSHGSNEQFF.

Worth noting for this clonotype: This may be a read error, as it is one base from a much larger clone. This chain joins TRBV14 and TRBJ2-7; no definite D call. The V gene's germline CDR1 is SGHDN and CDR2 FVKESK. The CDR3 is made up of 11 amino acids. CDR3 loop: CANSQAHEQYF. The CDR3 DNA sequence: TGTGCCAACAGCCAAGCCCACGAGCAGTACTTC.

This clonotype was found a few times. The J gene is TRBJ1-1, the V gene TRBV18, with D uncertain. Trimming took 3 bases from V and 3 from J, leaving 14 bases between them. CDR1 and CDR2 (germline): KGHSH, LQKENI. CDR3 size: 15 residues. CDR3 sequence (DNA): TGTGCCAGCTCACCTCTTGGCAGAGAGTACACTGAAGCTTTCTTT. It yields the protein CASSPLGREYTEAFF.

This clonotype was counted between two and nine times. This chain uses TRBV6-5 with TRBJ2-3; D is tentatively TRBD1 or TRBD2 (5 bases each). Germline CDR1 and CDR2: MNHEY and SVGAGI. V lost 2 bases and J 1 base, leaving 19 bases between the germline ends. The CDR3 is made up of 18 amino acids. The CDR3 protein is CASSYAIGATGGTDTQYF. The CDR3 DNA reads TGTGCCAGCAGTTACGCTATCGGGGCTACCGGCGGCACAGATACGCAGTATTTT.

This clonotype came up once. The chain links TRBV6-5 to TRBJ2-1; 7 bases map to TRBD1. The V and J ends lost 2 bases and 6 bases, in that order; junction bases with no gene match: 1. The germline V gene has CDR1 MNHEY and CDR2 SVGAGI. This CDR3 contains 13 residues. The CDR3 bases are TGTGCCAGCAGTTACGCAGGGGGCAATGAGCAGTTCTTC. Translated, it gives CASSYAGGNEQFF.

The chain joins TRBV7-9 to TRBJ2-5; TRBD2 might be the D (6 bases). V lost 5 bases to trimming and J lost 2 bases, with 12 bases between them. Looked up from germline, CDR1 is SEHNR and CDR2 is FQNEAQ (reference sequence). The CDR3 spans 14 residues. The CDR3 reads CASSPGELQETQYF. CDR3 nucleotides: TGTGCCAGCAGCCCGGGGGAGCTTCAAGAGACCCAGTACTTC.

The chain has TRBV2 and TRBJ2-1, with a weak D call TRBD2 (5 bases). Germline lookup yields CDR1 SNHLY and CDR2 FYNNEI. This CDR3 has 15 amino acids. V was shortened by 2 bases and J by 6 bases, with 14 bases between the two germline ends. The DNA of the CDR3 is TGTGCCAGCAGTGAAATCGGTGGGAGCGCCAATGAGCAGTTCTTC. Translated, it gives CASSEIGGSANEQFF.

The chain uses TRBV5-1 and TRBJ2-1; the D gene is possibly TRBD1 (6 bases). Trimming took off 4 bases at V and 5 bases at J, with 19 bases between the two ends. The length of the CDR3 is 16 residues. Per germline, CDR1 SGHRS and CDR2 YFSETQ. The CDR3 loop reads CASSPISGAGNNEQFF. The CDR3 DNA is TGCGCCAGCAGCCCTATTTCAGGGGCCGGGAACAATGAGCAGTTCTTC.

The genes are TRBV12-5 and TRBJ1-5, with D possibly being TRBD1 (6 bases). Trimming took off 2 bases at V and 0 bases at J, with 8 bases between the two ends. Germline lookup yields CDR1 LGHNT and CDR2 FRNRAP. This CDR3 has 15 residues. The DNA of the CDR3 is TGTGCTAGTGGTTTGACAGGGAATAGCAATCAGCCCCAGCATTTT. This translates into CASGLTGNSNQPQHF.

This clonotype was observed a handful of times. The V gene is TRBV5-1, the J gene TRBJ2-5; no reliable D call. The CDR3 sequence is 15 residues long. V dropped 4 bases and J dropped 10 bases, with 23 bases sitting between them. Germline CDR1 is SGHRS and CDR2 is YFSETQ. The CDR3: CASSPTDPRVGVQYF. The CDR3 nucleotides read TGCGCCAGCAGCCCAACCGACCCCCGGGTAGGAGTCCAGTACTTC.

The chain employs TRBV11-2 and TRBJ2-7; TRBD1 matches 7 bases. V was pared by 4 bases and J by 2 bases, with 8 bases of the junction left unmatched. There are 15 residues in the CDR3. Germline assignment: CDR1 SGHAT and CDR2 FQNNGV. CDR3 region: CASSSLRDSAYEQYF. The CDR3 DNA sequence: TGTGCCAGCAGCTCCCTCCGGGACAGTGCCTACGAGCAGTACTTC.

The V and J genes are TRBV28 and TRBJ2-5, with a possible D match to TRBD1 (5 bases). V was pared by 5 bases and J by 5 bases, with 21 bases between. CDR3 length: 16 amino acids. Germline assignment: CDR1 MDHEN and CDR2 SYDVKM. The CDR3 DNA reads TGTGCCAGCAGTCTATTGGCAGTCAGGGTCGGCGAGACCCAGTACTTC. Protein sequence: CASSLLAVRVGETQYF. The full variable domain, with the rest looked up from reference TRBV28 and TRBJ2-5, is DVKVTQSSRYLVKRTGEKVFLECVQDMDHENMFWYRQDPGLGLRLIYFSYDVKMKEKGDIPEGYSVSREKKERFSLILESASTNQTSMYLCASSLLAVRVGETQYFGPGTRLLVL.

This clonotype was found a few times. V and J are TRBV5-5 and TRBJ1-4; no definite D call. Germline V gene sequence: CDR1 SGHKS, CDR2 YYEKEE (reference sequence). CDR3 size: 11 residues. V dropped 0 bases and J dropped 15 bases, with 9 bases sitting between them. Here the CDR3 DNA reads TGTGCCAGCAGCTTGGGGGAAGAGGTGTTTTTT. Protein product: CASSLGEEVFF.

The chain employs TRBV20-1 and TRBJ2-2; tentative D call: TRBD2 (5 bases). Looked up from germline, CDR1 is DFQATT and CDR2 is SNEGSKA (reference sequence). V lost 7 bases and J lost 3, with 12 bases in between. This CDR3 is 13 amino acids long. The CDR3 DNA is TGCAGTGTGTGGCGGCGGGACACCGGGGAGCTGTTTTTT. As protein: CSVWRRDTGELFF.

This clonotype was counted only a few times. J is TRBJ2-7 and V is TRBV7-9, with a tentative D call TRBD1 (6 bases). In germline, CDR1 is SEHNR, CDR2 FQNEAQ (reference sequence). The CDR3 loop spans 14 amino acids. Trimming stripped 6 bases from V and 1 base from J, with 13 bases between. In nucleotides, the CDR3 is TGTGCCAGCAGACCCAGCAGGGGATCCTACGAGCAGTACTTC. This sequence encodes CASRPSRGSYEQYF.